The 2 T cell receptor beta chains reported below all come from one sample, sequenced in a study of T cell responses to AZD1222 COVID-19 vaccine. Clones were sequenced by immunoSEQ multiplex PCR, and TCRdb holds only the in-frame ones, with some missing. This repertoire shows more than 110,000 clones, 88% found once; its top ten account for about 3%. The sample consisted of peripheral blood, taken 28 days after the second AZD1222 dose. These receptors originate from an adult who received the AZD1222 COVID-19 vaccine.

CDR3 bases: TGTGCCAGCAGCTTAAAGTCCAGACTAGCGGGAGGACAAGAGACCCAGTACTTC. It yields the protein CASSLKSRLAGGQETQYF. The chain employs TRBV7-2 and TRBJ2-5, with 13 bases identical to TRBD2. CDR1 is SGHTA and CDR2 is FQGNSA in the germline V gene. This CDR3 is built from 18 residues. V dropped 2 bases and J dropped 2; count of bases not matched to a gene: 8. Looking up the rest from reference TRBV7-2 and TRBJ2-5 gives the full variable domain: GAGVSQSPSNKVTEKGKDVELRCDPISGHTALYWYRQSLGQGLEFLIYFQGNSAPDKSGLPSDRFSAERTGGSVSTLTIQRTQQEDSAVYLCASSLKSRLAGGQETQYFGPGTRLLVL.

The rearrangement links TRBV12-3 or TRBV12-4 to TRBJ1-1; a possible D gene is TRBD1 (6 bases). Trimming left V 5 bases short and J 4 bases short, with 11 bases between. There are 13 residues in the CDR3. The CDR3, as DNA: TGTGCCAGCAGTCCTACAGGGTCCACTGAAGCTTTCTTT. It translates to CASSPTGSTEAFF.